This TCR beta chain was recovered during a study of sequential checkpoint blockade in melanoma. At the level of the study: Arm A got nivolumab then ipilimumab; arm B the reverse, 1:1.

This clone has a handful of counts. CDR1 is SGHNT and CDR2 is YYREEE in the germline V gene (reference sequence). The CDR3 is 14 amino acids. V shed 0 bases and J 4 bases; nucleotides not matched to a gene: 2. TCRdb's copy holds only in-frame clones and misses some; the assay was immunoSEQ multiplex PCR. The table lists about 19,000 clones, about two thirds of them singletons. The treatment here: randomized to nivolumab then ipilimumab (arm A) or the reverse (arm B). None of the patients previously received DNA-damaging chemotherapy. From thawed PBMCs, live CD3+CD8+ cells negative for CD19 and CD56 were sorted.

Sequencing was performed on CD8+ T cells sorted from blood (inferred from file names), taken from a patient given nivolumab and ipilimumab in sequence. The V gene is TRBV5-4, the J gene TRBJ1-1; TRBD1 matches at 8 bases. The receptor was isolated from a human donor with melanoma. CDR3 sequence reads: CASSLARGLTEAFF. The CDR3 region has the DNA TGTGCCAGCAGCTTGGCCAGGGGGCTCACTGAAGCTTTCTTT.